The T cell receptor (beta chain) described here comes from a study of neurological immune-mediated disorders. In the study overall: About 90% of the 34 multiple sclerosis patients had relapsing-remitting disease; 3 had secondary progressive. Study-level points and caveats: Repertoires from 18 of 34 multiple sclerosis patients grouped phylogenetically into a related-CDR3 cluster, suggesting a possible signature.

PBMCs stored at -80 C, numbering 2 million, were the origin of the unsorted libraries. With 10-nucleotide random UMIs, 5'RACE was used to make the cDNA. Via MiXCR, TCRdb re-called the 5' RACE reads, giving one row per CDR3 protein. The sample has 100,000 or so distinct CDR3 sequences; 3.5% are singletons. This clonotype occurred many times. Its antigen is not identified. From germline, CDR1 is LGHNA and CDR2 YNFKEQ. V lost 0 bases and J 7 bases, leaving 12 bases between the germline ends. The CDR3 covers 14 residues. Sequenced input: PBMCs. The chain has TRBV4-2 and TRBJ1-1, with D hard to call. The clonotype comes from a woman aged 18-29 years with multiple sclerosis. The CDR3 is CASSQDRTTGEAFF. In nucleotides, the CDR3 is TGTGCCAGCAGCCAAGATCGGACGACCGGTGAAGCTTTCTTT.